This T cell receptor (beta chain) was found in a study of blood T cell repertoires in COVID-19. Across the study: Sources were T cells, B-cell-depleted T cells, or PBMCs; the material itself was cDNA or gDNA.

In the original processing: It was from reference gene primer amplification that nucleated cell counts were estimated. Produced via immunoSEQ multiplex PCR; TCRdb's table is partial and in-frame only. The D gene and trimming were derived from the DNA, and the V and J assignments and clone size from that table. The sample carries some 700,000 clones, around 89% recorded once. This CDR3 has 13 amino acids. Per the germline V gene, CDR1 is LGHNT and CDR2 is FRNRAP. The V and J ends lost 3 bases and 4 bases respectively, with 7 bases between them. The rearrangement links TRBV12-5 to TRBJ1-5; a possible D gene is TRBD1 (5 bases). Sequencing was done on a sample of peripheral blood. This TCR was recovered from a woman in her late teens or twenties with acute or convalescent COVID-19. The CDR3: CASGFGGNQPQHF. In DNA, the CDR3 is TGTGCTAGTGGTTTTGGGGGGAATCAGCCCCAGCATTTT. The variable domain in full, with the rest retrieved from reference TRBV12-5 and TRBJ1-5, is DARVTQTPRHKVTEMGQEVTMRCQPILGHNTVFWYRQTMMQGLELLAYFRNRAPLDDSGMPKDRFSAEMPDATLATLKIQPSEPRDSAVYFCASGFGGNQPQHFGDGTRLSIL.